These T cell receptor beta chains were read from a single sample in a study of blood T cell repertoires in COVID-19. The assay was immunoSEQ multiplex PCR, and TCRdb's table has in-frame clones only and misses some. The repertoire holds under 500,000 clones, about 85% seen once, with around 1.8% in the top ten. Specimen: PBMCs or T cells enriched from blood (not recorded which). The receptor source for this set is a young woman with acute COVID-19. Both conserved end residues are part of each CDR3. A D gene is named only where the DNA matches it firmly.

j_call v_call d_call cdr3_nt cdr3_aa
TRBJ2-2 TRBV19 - TGTGCCAGTAGTACTGCAGGGGCAGGGGAGCTGTTTTTT CASSTAGAGELFF
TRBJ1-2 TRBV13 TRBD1 TGTGCCAGCAGCTCGACAGGGATAGAGAATGGCTACACCTTC CASSSTGIENGYTF
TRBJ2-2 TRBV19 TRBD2 TGTGCCAGTAGTACCCTCACTAGCGGTGGTCCCGGGGAGCTGTTTTTT CASSTLTSGGPGELFF
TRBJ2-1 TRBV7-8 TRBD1 TGTGCCAGCAGCTTAGGAGCAGGGGGCTACTACAATGAGCAGTTCTTC CASSLGAGGYYNEQFF
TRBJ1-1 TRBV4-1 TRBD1 TGCGCCAGCAGCCCCAGGGGGCAACTCACTGAAGCTTTCTTT CASSPRGQLTEAFF
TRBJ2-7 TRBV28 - TGTGCCAGCAGCCCCGGGAGTCACCTCTCCTACGAGCAGTACTTC CASSPGSHLSYEQYF
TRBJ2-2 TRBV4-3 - TGCGCCAGCAGCCAAGAACGGGGATTTTGGCCCGGGGAGCTGTTTTTT CASSQERGFWPGELFF
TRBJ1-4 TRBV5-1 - TGCGCCAGCCAGAGACAGACCTCAACTAATGAAAAACTGTTTTTT CASQRQTSTNEKLFF
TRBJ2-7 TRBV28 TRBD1 TGTGGGAGTAGGACAGGGGGCTCCTACGAGCAGTACTTC CGSRTGGSYEQYF
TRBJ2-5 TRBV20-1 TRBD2 TGCAGTGCTAGTCCGCCGGGTACTAGCGGAGAGACCCAGTACTTC CSASPPGTSGETQYF
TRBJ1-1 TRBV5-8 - TGTGCCAGCAGCCCCAATAGCCGTGGGTTTGAAGCTTTCTTT CASSPNSRGFEAFF
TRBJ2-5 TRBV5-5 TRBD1 TGTGCCAGCAGCAGAACAGGGGGCTTTCAAGAGACCCAGTACTTC CASSRTGGFQETQYF
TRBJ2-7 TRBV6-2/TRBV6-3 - TGTGCCAGCAGTGTCCGGGACACCTACGAGCAGTACTTC CASSVRDTYEQYF
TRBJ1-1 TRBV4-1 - TGCGCCAGCAGCCAACGGGGGGACACTGAAGCTTTCTTT CASSQRGDTEAFF
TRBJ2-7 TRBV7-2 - TGTGCCAGCAGCTTAGCTGGGGGCAAGGACGAGCAGTACTTC CASSLAGGKDEQYF
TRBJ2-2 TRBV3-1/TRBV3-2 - TGTGCCAGCAGCCATTGGGCCAAAGTAGGACAAGGCACCGGGGAGCTGTTTTTT CASSHWAKVGQGTGELFF